The entry below describes one TCR beta chain. The antigen remains unidentified. The entry originates in a study of a mutant IDH1 vaccine in newly diagnosed glioma. At the level of the study: Standard pretreatment was either radiotherapy, temozolomide, or, for most, radiochemotherapy with temozolomide.

Sequencing used immunoSEQ multiplex PCR; TCRdb keeps in-frame clones, though not all of them. Among 50,000 to 55,000 clones listed, about 65% were seen once. V lost 4 bases and J lost 0, with 10 bases in between. Germline CDR1 MNHEY, CDR2 SVGAGI. This CDR3 has 15 amino acids. Regarding time point: week 47, end of study. In the vaccine, a single dose held 300 ug of the mutant IDH1 20-mer peptide, along with topical imiquimod. The clonotype was recovered from a man between 35 and 55 years old with glioma. Some clones in this sample may be carry-over from other donors' samples. The chain combines TRBV6-5 with TRBJ1-5; TRBD1 is a possible D gene (5 bases). The sequencing here drew on peripheral blood mononuclear cells (PBMCs), taken from a glioma patient whose treatment included an IDH1 peptide vaccine. The DNA of the CDR3 is TGTGCCAGCAGTTCCCAGGGCGATAGCAATCAGCCCCAGCATTTT. Translating it yields CASSSQGDSNQPQHF.